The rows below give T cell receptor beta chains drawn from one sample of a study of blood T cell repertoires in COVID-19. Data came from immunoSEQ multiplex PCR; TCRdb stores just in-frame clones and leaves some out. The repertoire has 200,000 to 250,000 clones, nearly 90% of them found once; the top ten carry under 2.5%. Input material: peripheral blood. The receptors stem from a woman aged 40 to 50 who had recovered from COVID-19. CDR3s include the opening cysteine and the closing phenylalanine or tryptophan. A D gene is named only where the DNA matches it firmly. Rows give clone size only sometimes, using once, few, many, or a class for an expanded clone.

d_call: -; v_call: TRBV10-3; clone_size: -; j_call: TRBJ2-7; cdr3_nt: TGTGCCATCAGAGGACAAACCTACGAGCAGTACTTC; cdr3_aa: CAIRGQTYEQYF
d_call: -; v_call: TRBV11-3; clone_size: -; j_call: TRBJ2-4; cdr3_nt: TGTGCCAGCAGCCCCCCTAGGGGGGCCAAAAACATTCAGTACTTC; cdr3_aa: CASSPPRGAKNIQYF
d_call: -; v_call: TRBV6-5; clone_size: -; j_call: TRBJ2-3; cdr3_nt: TGTGCCAGCAGTTCCTTCGGGGAATCAGATACGCAGTATTTT; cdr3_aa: CASSSFGESDTQYF
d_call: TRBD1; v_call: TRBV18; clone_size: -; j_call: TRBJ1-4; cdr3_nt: TGTGCCAGCTCACCACTCGGACAGGGGGCTACGGCTAATGAAAAACTGTTTTTT; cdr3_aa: CASSPLGQGATANEKLFF
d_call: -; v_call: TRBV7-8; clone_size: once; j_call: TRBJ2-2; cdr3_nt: TGTGCCAGCAAAAAATTATTTCAGGGGAACACCGGGGAGCTGTTTTTT; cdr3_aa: CASKKLFQGNTGELFF
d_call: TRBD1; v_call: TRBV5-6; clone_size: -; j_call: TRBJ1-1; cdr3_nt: TGTGCCAGCAGCTTGGTTGGGACAGGGGGCGTAGTCACTGAAGCTTTCTTT; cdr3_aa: CASSLVGTGGVVTEAFF
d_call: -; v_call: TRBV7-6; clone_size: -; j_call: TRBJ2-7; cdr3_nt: TGTGCCAGCAGCCTGCGGGCCATCTCGGGAGAGCAGTACTTC; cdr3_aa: CASSLRAISGEQYF
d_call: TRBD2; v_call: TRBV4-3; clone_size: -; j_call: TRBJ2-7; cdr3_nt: TGCGCCAGCAGCCAAGAAATGGTTTCGGGGCTAGCGGGAGGTACATCCGACGAGCAGTACTTC; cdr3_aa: CASSQEMVSGLAGGTSDEQYF
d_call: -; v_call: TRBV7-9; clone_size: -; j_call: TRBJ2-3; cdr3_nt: TGTGCCAGCAGCTTTCAAGATACGCAGTATTTT; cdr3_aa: CASSFQDTQYF
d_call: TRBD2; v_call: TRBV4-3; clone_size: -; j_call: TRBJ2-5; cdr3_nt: TGCGCCAGCAGCCCGGGGACTAGCGGGGGGGCATACCAAGAGACCCAGTACTTC; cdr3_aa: CASSPGTSGGAYQETQYF